This T cell receptor (beta chain) was captured in a study of shared clonotypes between healthy human individuals. Study results and limitations: In having few donors, the study represented limited genetic and exposure-history diversity. Non-shared clonotypes displayed generation probabilities falling below those of clonotypes present in all four donors. Naive subsets tended to show greater estimated richness than memory subsets.

Assay used: immunoSEQ multiplex PCR; TCRdb lists only in-frame clones, some missing. Here the sample spans 2 million to 2.5 million clones, about 94% being singletons. Germline CDR1 and CDR2: SNHLY and FYNNEI. V trimming: 3 bases; J trimming: 6 bases; junction bases outside the gene matches: 11. CDR3 length: 17 amino acids. Donors, without exception, were Caucasian adults residing in Nashville, Tennessee. For this clone: Its antigen remains unidentified.

This chain links TRBV2 with TRBJ2-1, with 10 nucleotides matching TRBD1. The origin of this receptor is a man aged 18 to 30 in good health. Sequencing input: naive CD4+ T cells sorted from blood. Sample subset: CD45RA+ positively selected. CDR3 residues: CASSERVPGQGRNEQFF. DNA for the CDR3: TGTGCCAGCAGTGAGCGGGTACCGGGACAGGGGCGCAATGAGCAGTTCTTC.